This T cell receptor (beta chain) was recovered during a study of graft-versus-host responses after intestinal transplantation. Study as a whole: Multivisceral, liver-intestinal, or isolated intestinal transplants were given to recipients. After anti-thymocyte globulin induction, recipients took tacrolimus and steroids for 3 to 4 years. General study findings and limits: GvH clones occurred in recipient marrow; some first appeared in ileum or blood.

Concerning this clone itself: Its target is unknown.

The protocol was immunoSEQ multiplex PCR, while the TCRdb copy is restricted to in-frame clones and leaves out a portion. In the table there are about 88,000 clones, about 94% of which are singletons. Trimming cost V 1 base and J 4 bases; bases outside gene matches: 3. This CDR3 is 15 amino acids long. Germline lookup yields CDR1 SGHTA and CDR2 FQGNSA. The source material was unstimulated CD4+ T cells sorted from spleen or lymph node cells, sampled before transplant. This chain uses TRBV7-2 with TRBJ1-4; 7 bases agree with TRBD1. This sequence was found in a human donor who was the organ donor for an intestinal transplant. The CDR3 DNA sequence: TGTGCCAGCAGCTTAGACAGGGGACTTAATGAAAAACTGTTTTTT. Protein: CASSLDRGLNEKLFF.